The 30 T cell receptor beta chains listed next were all sequenced from one sample in a study of pediatric ulcerative colitis. The rectum was sampled with one to two pinch biopsies at colonoscopy. Sequenced by immunoSEQ multiplex PCR; TCRdb stores in-frame clones only, minus some. The sample shows 40,000 to 55,000 clones, roughly 79% of them seen only once. The sample consisted of gut tissue. The receptors derive from a girl aged 10-17 years with moderate ulcerative colitis.

The genes are TRBV27 and TRBJ2-7; 8 nucleotides match TRBD2. Trimming took 0 bases from V and 1 from J; bases not matched to a gene: 5. The CDR3 sequence is 16 residues long. Germline V lookup: CDR1 MNHEY, CDR2 SMNVEV (reference sequence). The CDR3 here is CASSLSKRGPSYEQYF. DNA of the CDR3: TGTGCCAGCAGTTTATCCAAGCGGGGGCCATCCTACGAGCAGTACTTC.

This clone was found a few times. The germline gene is not matched at one end of the junction; a read error may be the cause. The genes are TRBV30 and TRBJ1-6, with D perhaps matching TRBD1 (5 bases). The CDR3 contains 13 residues. Germline assignment: CDR1 GTSNPN and CDR2 SVGIG (reference sequence). The CDR3 here is CAWSAGFDSPLHF. Written as DNA, the CDR3 is TGTGCCTGGAGTGCAGGGTTTGATTCGCCCCTCCACTTT.

V gene TRBV6-5 combines with J gene TRBJ2-7; either TRBD1 or TRBD2 may supply D (5 bases each). V lost 0 bases to trimming and J lost 0 bases, with 9 bases between them. From germline, CDR1 is MNHEY and CDR2 SVGAGI. This CDR3 comprises 15 residues. CDR3: CASSYSGVNSYEQYF. CDR3 sequence (DNA): TGTGCCAGCAGTTACTCGGGGGTAAACTCCTACGAGCAGTACTTC.

The CDR3, as DNA: TGTGCCAGCAGTTACGCTCGAATCTCCTACGAGCAGTACTTC. Amino acid sequence: CASSYARISYEQYF. The chain combines TRBV6-5 with TRBJ2-7; D uncertain. Trimming shortened V by 2 bases and J by 0 bases, and 8 bases separated the two germline ends. Germline V lookup: CDR1 MNHEY, CDR2 SVGAGI. This CDR3 has 14 amino acids.

This clone has more than one count but fewer than ten. V gene TRBV21-1 combines with J gene TRBJ1-5; the table's D call, TRBD1, was not checked against the DNA. TRBV21-1 counts as a pseudogene. The CDR3 runs 17 residues. The CDR3 spells CASSKRSGHRANQPQHF. The CDR3 DNA follows: TGTGCCAGCAGCAAACGTTCCGGACACCGAGCAAATCAGCCCCAGCATTTT.

This chain links TRBV6-5 with TRBJ1-2, with D unclear. The V and J ends lost 6 bases and 5 bases respectively, with 16 bases between them. Germline assignment: CDR1 MNHEY and CDR2 SVGAGI. The CDR3 length is 14 residues. CDR3 in DNA: TGTGCCAGCAGACCTGGTGATTCTTTATATGGCTACACCTTC. It encodes CASRPGDSLYGYTF.

CDR3 bases: TGCGCCAGCAGCCTTAGCGGAGATACGCAGTATTTT. It yields the protein CASSLSGDTQYF. The chain links TRBV4-1 to TRBJ2-3; D may be TRBD2 (6 bases). Germline CDR1 reads MGHRA; CDR2 reads YSYEKL. V gave up 4 bases and J gave up 5 bases, with 7 bases separating them. The CDR3 covers 12 residues.

This clone appeared a few times. V is TRBV11-2 and J is TRBJ1-1, with 7 bases aligning to TRBD1. Germline V lookup: CDR1 SGHAT, CDR2 FQNNGV. The CDR3 spans 14 residues. Trimming took 5 bases from V and 2 from J; bases not matched to a gene: 5. CDR3 in amino acids: CASSTDRANTEAFF. The CDR3 bases are TGTGCCAGCAGCACCGACAGGGCCAACACTGAAGCTTTCTTT.

This clone showed up just once. This chain links TRBV19 with TRBJ1-5; 7 bases are a match to TRBD1. J gave up 3 bases and V 5 bases, and 7 bases lay outside the gene matches. CDR1 is LNHDA, CDR2 SQIVND, per germline (reference sequence). The CDR3 sequence is 15 residues long. Written as DNA, the CDR3 is TGTGCCAGTAGTGACCGGGACAGCGACAATCAGCCCCAGCATTTT. It is translated as CASSDRDSDNQPQHF.

The chain employs TRBV11-2 and TRBJ2-1, with D possibly TRBD2 on 5 matching bases. Germline loops: CDR1 SGHAT, CDR2 FQNNGV. This CDR3 is 16 amino acids long. Between the trimmed V and J ends, which lost 0 bases and 2 bases, there was a span of 11 bases. The CDR3: CASSLDIGVAYNEQFF. Here the CDR3 DNA reads TGTGCCAGCAGCTTAGATATCGGGGTTGCCTACAATGAGCAGTTCTTC. Full variable domain (remainder filled in from reference TRBV11-2 and TRBJ2-1): EAGVAQSPRYKIIEKRQSVAFWCNPISGHATLYWYQQILGQGPKLLIQFQNNGVVDDSQLPKDRFSAERLKGVDSTLKIQPAKLEDSAVYLCASSLDIGVAYNEQFFGPGTRLTVL.

J is TRBJ1-1 and V is TRBV15, with 9 bases lining up with TRBD1. CDR1 is LNHNV and CDR2 is YYDKDF in the germline V gene (reference sequence). V shed 8 bases, J shed 4 bases, and the junction held 20 bases outside the gene matches. This CDR3 has 18 residues. CDR3 sequence: CATGSETPNRGRGTEAFF. The CDR3 nucleotides read TGTGCCACCGGATCCGAGACCCCAAACAGGGGGCGCGGCACTGAAGCTTTCTTT. Using reference TRBV15 and TRBJ1-1 for the parts outside the CDR3, the full variable domain is DAMVIQNPRYQVTQFGKPVTLSCSQTLNHNVMYWYQQKSSQAPKLLFHYYDKDFNNEADTPDNFQSRRPNTSFCFLDIRSPGLGDTAMYLCATGSETPNRGRGTEAFFGQGTRLTVV.

This rearrangement joins TRBV19 to TRBJ1-1; 7 bases match TRBD1. CDR1 and CDR2 from the germline V gene are LNHDA and SQIVND (reference sequence). The V segment lost 3 bases and the J segment 0 bases; nucleotides outside the gene matches: 4. The CDR3 consists of 15 residues. DNA of the CDR3: TGTGCCAGTAGTATTTCACAGGGGATGAACACTGAAGCTTTCTTT. This encodes CASSISQGMNTEAFF.

The V call is TRBV28, the J call TRBJ1-5; 7 bases line up with TRBD1. Germline V CDR1 and CDR2: MDHEN, SYDVKM. The CDR3 contains 13 residues. The V gene end was trimmed by 9 bases and the J gene end by 3 bases; junction bases not matched to a gene: 5. Here the CDR3 reads CASRQGVNQPQHF. In DNA, the CDR3 is TGTGCCAGTAGACAGGGCGTCAATCAGCCCCAGCATTTT. The entire variable domain, with the rest obtained from reference TRBV28 and TRBJ1-5, is as follows: DVKVTQSSRYLVKRTGEKVFLECVQDMDHENMFWYRQDPGLGLRLIYFSYDVKMKEKGDIPEGYSVSREKKERFSLILESASTNQTSMYLCASRQGVNQPQHFGDGTRLSIL.

Here the CDR3 DNA reads TGCGCCAGCAGCCAAGACACGGCCTATGGCTACACCTTC. It yields the protein CASSQDTAYGYTF. The chain links TRBV4-3 to TRBJ1-2; D uncertain. The CDR3 loop spans 13 amino acids. Germline V gene lookup returns CDR1 LGHNA and CDR2 YSLEER. The V end was cut by 0 bases, the J end by 4 bases, with 6 bases between.

This clone was detected once. The chain combines TRBV4-3 with TRBJ2-1; weak D call: TRBD2 (5 bases). CDR3 length: 16 amino acids. V lost 1 base and J 0 bases, leaving 10 bases between the germline ends. CDR1 is LGHNA, CDR2 YSLEER, per germline. In nucleotides, the CDR3 is TGCGCCAGCAGCCAAGGGACTGCCACCTCCTACAATGAGCAGTTCTTC. Residues: CASSQGTATSYNEQFF.

This clone appeared a few times. The chain links TRBV7-9 to TRBJ1-5, with a weak D call TRBD1 (6 bases). The CDR3 is 14 residues long. Trimming left V 3 bases short and J 5 bases short, with 11 bases between. CDR1 is SEHNR and CDR2 is FQNEAQ in the germline V gene (reference sequence). CDR3 nucleotide sequence: TGTGCCAGCAGCTTCTCAGGGGAGGATCAGCCCCAGCATTTT. Amino acids: CASSFSGEDQPQHF.

This chain uses TRBV5-1 with TRBJ2-7, with 7 bases matching TRBD1. The CDR3 is 14 amino acids. The V segment lost 4 bases and the J segment 0 bases; nucleotides outside the gene matches: 4. Germline CDR1 reads SGHRS; CDR2 reads YFSETQ. In DNA, the CDR3 is TGCGCCAGCAGCCCTCGGGACAGCTCCTACGAGCAGTACTTC. Protein product: CASSPRDSSYEQYF.

This chain connects TRBV6-5 to TRBJ2-5; 10 bases line up with TRBD1. The CDR3 is 13 amino acids. With V trimmed by 6 bases and J by 9 bases, 7 bases remained unmatched. Germline CDR1 is MNHEY and CDR2 is SVGAGI. The DNA of the CDR3 is TGTGCCAGCAGGTCCTCCGACAGGGGGCCCCAGTACTTC. Translation gives CASRSSDRGPQYF.

This clone was counted a single time. The chain uses TRBV10-3 and TRBJ2-5; D is uncertain. CDR3 length: 13 residues. Trimming shortened V by 9 bases and J by 0 bases, and 11 bases separated the two germline ends. The germline V gene encodes CDR1 ENHRY and CDR2 SYGVKD. The CDR3 region has the DNA TGTGCCATGCAAGCGACCAACCAAGAGACCCAGTACTTC. This codes for CAMQATNQETQYF.

The genes are TRBV7-9 and TRBJ2-5, with 7 bases matching TRBD2. Germline V lookup: CDR1 SEHNR, CDR2 FQNEAQ (reference sequence). V gave up 5 bases and J gave up 4 bases; unmatched junction bases: 10. The CDR3 runs 15 residues. The CDR3 DNA follows: TGTGCCAGCAGCCCCCTGGGGACTACCCTAGAGACCCAGTACTTC. Its translation: CASSPLGTTLETQYF.

V and J are TRBV5-1 and TRBJ2-3; no definite D call. Trimming shortened V by 2 bases and J by 6 bases, and 13 bases separated the two germline ends. Germline values: CDR1 SGHRS, CDR2 YFSETQ. This CDR3 has 14 residues. The CDR3 coding sequence is TGCGCCAGCAGCTTAGAAAGGGTGGTGGATACGCAGTATTTT. Its protein is CASSLERVVDTQYF.

This clone was counted a few times. This chain uses TRBV27 with TRBJ1-5, with a tentative D call TRBD1 (5 bases). Germline CDR1 is MNHEY and CDR2 is SMNVEV (reference sequence). Trimming left V 7 bases short and J 5 bases short, with 15 bases between. This CDR3 spans 14 amino acids. The CDR3 nucleotides are TGTGCCAGCATGGTTCAGGGACGTGATCAGCCCCAGCATTTT. It codes for CASMVQGRDQPQHF.

As concerns this clone: The junction departs from the called germline gene at one end, perhaps through a read error. The rearrangement uses TRBV18 and TRBJ1-2, with D perhaps matching TRBD1 (5 bases). In germline, CDR1 is KGHSH, CDR2 LQKENI. The CDR3 is 12 residues long. The CDR3 region is CASSLGTDTPSF. For the CDR3, the DNA is TGTGCCAGCTCCCTCGGGACGGACACGCCAAGCTTC.

This chain uses TRBV10-2 with TRBJ1-5; unclear D gene. V gave up 8 bases and J gave up 4 bases, with 15 bases separating them. Germline loops: CDR1 WSHSY, CDR2 SAAADI. The CDR3 runs to 14 residues. The chain's CDR3 is CASALDVGNQPQHF. Written as DNA, the CDR3 is TGCGCCAGCGCCCTTGACGTGGGGAATCAGCCCCAGCATTTT.

This clone was observed a handful of times. One junction end does not reproduce the germline sequence, and a read error may be involved. V and J are TRBV7-9 and TRBJ1-2; D unresolved. This CDR3 is built from 11 residues. Germline values: CDR1 SEHNR, CDR2 FQNEAQ (reference sequence). In DNA form, the CDR3 reads TGTGCCAGCAGCTTAGACCGTACCCCACTCTTC. Encoded protein: CASSLDRTPLF. Full variable domain (missing parts from reference TRBV7-9 and TRBJ1-2): DTGVSQNPRHKITKRGQNVTFRCDPISEHNRLYWYRQTLGQGPEFLTYFQNEAQLEKSRLLSDRFSAERPKGSFSTLEIQRTEQGDSAMYLCASSLDRTPLFGSGTRLTVV.

The CDR3 DNA is TGTGCCAGCCTAACTGGTAGGCGCCTAGAGACCCAGTACTTC. Protein: CASLTGRRLETQYF. The V call is TRBV28, the J call TRBJ2-5, with D unclear. V lost 8 bases and J 4 bases, leaving 17 bases between the germline ends. This CDR3 is built from 14 residues. CDR1 and CDR2 (germline): MDHEN, SYDVKM.

The chain employs TRBV5-1 and TRBJ2-1; TRBD2 aligns across 12 bases. With 0 bases clipped from V and 1 base from J, the junction kept 11 bases outside the gene matches. Germline CDR1 is SGHRS and CDR2 is YFSETQ. The CDR3 is 20 amino acids. The CDR3 bases are TGCGCCAGCAGCTTGGGCCTAGCGGGAGGGCCGGGTAAATCCTACAATGAGCAGTTCTTC. It specifies CASSLGLAGGPGKSYNEQFF.

This chain uses TRBV4-1 with TRBJ1-2; 8 bases align to TRBD1. Trimming at V came to 4 bases and at J to 2 bases, leaving 9 bases not matched to a gene. Germline CDR1 is MGHRA and CDR2 is YSYEKL. This CDR3 is 16 amino acids long. CDR3 DNA sequence: TGCGCCAGCAGCCGTCCCGGGACAGGCGAAAACTATGGCTACACCTTC. It translates to CASSRPGTGENYGYTF.

The chain employs TRBV27 and TRBJ1-6; 8 positions match TRBD1. CDR1 is MNHEY, CDR2 SMNVEV, per germline (reference sequence). The V and J ends lost 0 bases and 4 bases, in that order; junction bases with no gene match: 8. This CDR3 contains 18 residues. This CDR3 reads CASSLSGGQDSYNSPLHF. The CDR3 DNA reads as TGTGCCAGCAGTTTATCGGGGGGACAGGATTCTTATAATTCACCCCTCCACTTT.

The V call is TRBV5-1, the J call TRBJ2-3; 10 bases align to TRBD2. The V and J ends lost 4 bases and 1 base, in that order; junction bases with no gene match: 6. Germline CDR1 reads SGHRS; CDR2 reads YFSETQ. This CDR3 has 16 residues. CDR3 sequence: CASSLPGTSGTDTQYF. The CDR3 nucleotides are TGCGCCAGCAGCCTACCCGGGACTAGCGGCACAGATACGCAGTATTTT.